The 31 T cell receptor beta chains presented below share a single source sample, sequenced in a study of radiation and T cells in renal cell carcinoma. Time point of the sample: blood 2 weeks post-SBRT. The treatment is: 15 Gy SBRT to primary tumor, nephrectomy 4 weeks later. The method was immunoSEQ multiplex PCR; TCRdb's version includes in-frame clones alone and lacks a portion of them. The repertoire includes 70,000 to 80,000 clones, 80% to 90% of them detected once, and approximately 24% sits in the top ten. The sample here was blood, taken from a patient whose treatment included radiotherapy and nephrectomy. All receptors derive from a woman between 45 and 65 years old with renal cell carcinoma.

A remark on this clone: This sample also contains other DNA sequences that code for the same CDR3. The chain recombines TRBV20-1 with TRBJ2-7; TRBD2 might be the D (5 bases). The germline gives CDR1 DFQATT, CDR2 SNEGSKA (reference sequence). The CDR3 is 11 amino acids. The V and J ends lost 6 bases and 7 bases respectively, with 13 bases between them. The CDR3 nucleotides read TGCAGTGCCAAGCGTCCGGGGGAGCAGTACTTC. Translation: CSAKRPGEQYF.

In regard to this clone: Other DNA sequences in the same sample also yield this CDR3. The gene calls are TRBV5-6 and TRBJ1-5, with 12 nucleotides matching TRBD1. The CDR3 spans 16 residues. The V gene end was trimmed by 4 bases and the J gene end by 5 bases; junction bases not matched to a gene: 7. The germline V gene encodes CDR1 SGHDT and CDR2 YYEEEE. The CDR3 DNA reads TGTGCCAGCAGCCACGGGACAGGGGGCGGATATCAGCCCCAGCATTTT. Translated: CASSHGTGGGYQPQHF.

This rearrangement joins TRBV7-2 to TRBJ2-1; 10 bases agree with TRBD2. V gave up 3 bases and J gave up 2 bases; unmatched junction bases: 7. The CDR3 is 17 residues long. Per germline, CDR1 SGHTA and CDR2 FQGNSA. Here the CDR3 reads CASSFPSGGSTYNEQFF. CDR3 DNA: TGTGCCAGCAGCTTTCCTAGCGGGGGTTCTACCTACAATGAGCAGTTCTTC.

This chain connects TRBV9 to TRBJ2-1; unclear D gene. This CDR3 contains 14 residues. With 4 bases removed from V and 6 bases from J, the gap between germline ends came to 14 bases. Germline CDR1 and CDR2: SGDLS and YYNGEE. This CDR3 is CASSPTSLGNEQFF. CDR3 coding DNA: TGTGCCAGCAGCCCCACCTCGCTCGGCAATGAGCAGTTCTTC.

This rearrangement joins TRBV4-2 to TRBJ2-3; 11 bases are shared with TRBD2. This CDR3 has 16 residues. Germline loops: CDR1 LGHNA, CDR2 YNFKEQ. V lost 3 bases and J lost 10; bases outside the gene matches: 12. The CDR3 DNA reads TGTGCCAGCAGCCAGGAACTAGCGGGAGACGCAAGAGCGCAGTATTTT. Protein product: CASSQELAGDARAQYF.

This chain connects TRBV6-1 to TRBJ2-7; 9 bases line up with TRBD1. There are 14 residues in the CDR3. V lost 7 bases, J lost 3 bases, and 7 bases stayed unmatched. CDR1 is MNHNS and CDR2 is SASEGT in the germline V gene. The CDR3 DNA follows: TGTGCCAGCACCCGGGACAGGGAGCTCTACGAGCAGTACTTC. Protein: CASTRDRELYEQYF.

The genes are TRBV25-1 and TRBJ2-5; no clear D gene. The CDR3 runs 11 residues. Trimming stripped 5 bases from V and 5 bases from J, with 6 bases between. Germline V gene lookup returns CDR1 MGHDK and CDR2 SYGVNS. The CDR3 region has the DNA TGTGCCAGCAGTCTAAAGGAGACCCAGTACTTC. This sequence encodes CASSLKETQYF.

The chain recombines TRBV19 with TRBJ1-5; 7 bases align to TRBD1. This CDR3 contains 17 residues. The junction had 14 bases not matched to a gene; V was cut back by 7 bases and J by 2 bases. The germline gives CDR1 LNHDA, CDR2 SQIVND (reference sequence). In DNA form, the CDR3 reads TGTGCCAGTACCGCTATTGGAGGGGGCGAGGGCAATCAGCCCCAGCATTTT. It specifies CASTAIGGGEGNQPQHF.

V is TRBV7-2 and J is TRBJ2-7; 12 nucleotides agree with TRBD2. This CDR3 comprises 18 residues. Trimming removed 6 bases from V and 3 bases from J; junction bases left unmatched: 15. Germline CDR1 reads SGHTA; CDR2 reads FQGNSA. CDR3 loop: CASSLRETSGRRNYEQYF. The DNA of the CDR3 is TGTGCCAGCAGTCTCAGAGAGACTAGCGGGAGACGAAACTACGAGCAGTACTTC. Full variable domain (rest looked up from reference TRBV7-2 and TRBJ2-7): GAGVSQSPSNKVTEKGKDVELRCDPISGHTALYWYRQSLGQGLEFLIYFQGNSAPDKSGLPSDRFSAERTGGSVSTLTIQRTQQEDSAVYLCASSLRETSGRRNYEQYFGPGTRLTVT.

This clone has just one count. The same CDR3 arises from other DNA sequences in this sample as well. The genes are TRBV30 and TRBJ1-5; D call uncertain. Germline assignment: CDR1 GTSNPN and CDR2 SVGIG (reference sequence). V was trimmed by 0 bases and J by 10 bases, leaving 16 bases between them. The CDR3 is 14 amino acids. CDR3 amino acids: CAWSVQGGEGPQHF. In DNA form, the CDR3 reads TGTGCCTGGAGTGTACAAGGTGGGGAGGGTCCCCAGCATTTT.

As for this clone: Other DNA sequences in this sample translate to the same CDR3. The V call is TRBV7-2, the J call TRBJ1-2; 8 bases line up with TRBD1. Germline V gene sequence: CDR1 SGHTA, CDR2 FQGNSA. The CDR3 is made up of 14 amino acids. The junction had 3 bases not matched to a gene; V was cut back by 1 base and J by 5 bases. The CDR3 loop reads CASSLVRQGYGYTF. As DNA, the CDR3 is TGTGCCAGCAGCTTAGTACGACAGGGGTATGGCTACACCTTC.

The V gene is TRBV4-3, the J gene TRBJ1-2; D remains ambiguous. Germline values: CDR1 LGHNA, CDR2 YSLEER. The CDR3 extends over 16 amino acids. V was trimmed by 0 bases and J by 2 bases, leaving 13 bases between them. This CDR3 reads CASSQDNGSQNYGYTF. The CDR3 nucleotides are TGCGCCAGCAGCCAAGATAACGGCAGTCAAAACTATGGCTACACCTTC.

V gene TRBV4-2 combines with J gene TRBJ2-7, with 7 bases lining up with TRBD2. The J segment lost 5 bases and the V segment lost 1 base, leaving 8 bases of the junction unmatched. Looked up from germline, CDR1 is LGHNA and CDR2 is YNFKEQ. There are 15 residues in the CDR3. The CDR3 sequence: CASSQGGGGVDEQYF. The CDR3 nucleotides are TGTGCCAGCAGCCAAGGGGGGGGAGGAGTGGACGAGCAGTACTTC.

This sequence joins TRBV6-5 and TRBJ1-2; a possible D gene is TRBD1 (5 bases). The CDR3 runs to 13 residues. The V gene lost 6 bases and the J gene lost 2 bases, with 10 bases spanning the gap. The germline gives CDR1 MNHEY, CDR2 SVGAGI. CDR3 coding DNA: TGTGCCAGCAGAGGGGACGGGAACTATGGCTACACCTTC. It specifies CASRGDGNYGYTF.

The chain is built from TRBV6-5 and TRBJ1-2, with D possibly being TRBD1 (6 bases). This CDR3 has 14 amino acids. Trimming stripped 6 bases from V and 6 bases from J, with 17 bases between. Per germline, CDR1 MNHEY and CDR2 SVGAGI. The CDR3 bases are TGTGCCAGCAGCCCGAAACAGGGAGGAAATGGCTACACCTTC. Encoded protein: CASSPKQGGNGYTF.

This sequence joins TRBV7-8 and TRBJ1-2, with 7 bases lining up with TRBD1. Trimming took 4 bases from V and 4 from J; bases not matched to a gene: 6. The CDR3 consists of 14 residues. Germline V gene data show CDR1 as SGHVS and CDR2 as FQNEAQ. CDR3 region: CASSSNRGSYGYTF. DNA of the CDR3: TGTGCCAGCAGCTCCAACAGGGGCTCCTATGGCTACACCTTC.

The chain combines TRBV9 with TRBJ1-1; D may be TRBD1 (5 bases). The CDR3 covers 12 residues. Germline CDR1 SGDLS, CDR2 YYNGEE. Trimming stripped 5 bases from V and 5 bases from J, with 10 bases between. The CDR3 nucleotides are TGTGCCAGCAGTAAAGGGGAAACTGAAGCTTTCTTT. Translation: CASSKGETEAFF.

The chain employs TRBV4-2 and TRBJ2-5, with D possibly matching TRBD2 (6 bases). Germline V gene data show CDR1 as LGHNA and CDR2 as YNFKEQ. CDR3 length: 13 residues. V gave up 4 bases and J gave up 11 bases, with 17 bases separating them. CDR3 nucleotides: TGTGCCAGCAGCCGTTTAGGGGTTCGGGAGCAGTACTTC. Amino acids: CASSRLGVREQYF.

A single count supports this clone. The chain links TRBV19 to TRBJ1-1; unclear D gene. In germline, CDR1 is LNHDA, CDR2 SQIVND (reference sequence). The CDR3 spans 11 residues. The ends were cut back, 4 bases at V and 6 bases at J, with 6 bases in the middle. The CDR3 loop is CASSSHAEAFF. The DNA of the CDR3 is TGTGCCAGTAGTAGCCACGCTGAAGCTTTCTTT.

The chain has TRBV28 and TRBJ1-2, with 10 nucleotides matching TRBD1. There are 15 residues in the CDR3. After removal of 6 bases from V and 3 bases from J, the junction contained 7 bases not matched to a gene. Germline loops: CDR1 MDHEN, CDR2 SYDVKM. CDR3 DNA: TGTGCCAGCAGAAGTCCCGGGACAGGGGACTATGGCTACACCTTC. It codes for CASRSPGTGDYGYTF.

A few counts support this clone. CDR3 sequence reads: CASSQGGPDRAGYGYTF. CDR3 DNA sequence: TGTGCCAGCAGCCAAGGGGGACCGGACAGGGCAGGGTATGGCTACACCTTC. The chain uses TRBV4-2 and TRBJ1-2, with TRBD1 matching over 8 bases. Germline V gene sequence: CDR1 LGHNA, CDR2 YNFKEQ. With 1 base clipped from V and 5 bases from J, the junction kept 12 bases outside the gene matches. This CDR3 region has 17 residues.

This chain uses TRBV7-2 with TRBJ2-1; TRBD2 aligns across 16 bases. This CDR3 region has 17 residues. Germline CDR1 is SGHTA and CDR2 is FQGNSA. The V segment lost 7 bases and the J segment 9 bases; nucleotides outside the gene matches: 12. CDR3 sequence reads: CASNQRGLAGGPGEQFF. CDR3 nucleotide sequence: TGTGCCAGCAACCAGAGGGGACTAGCGGGGGGGCCTGGTGAGCAGTTCTTC. Using reference TRBV7-2 and TRBJ2-1 for the parts outside the CDR3, the full variable domain is GAGVSQSPSNKVTEKGKDVELRCDPISGHTALYWYRQSLGQGLEFLIYFQGNSAPDKSGLPSDRFSAERTGGSVSTLTIQRTQQEDSAVYLCASNQRGLAGGPGEQFFGPGTRLTVL.

The V call is TRBV5-1, the J call TRBJ2-1; TRBD2 is a possible D gene (6 bases). From germline, CDR1 is SGHRS and CDR2 YFSETQ. V lost 4 bases to trimming and J lost 3 bases, with 11 bases between them. This CDR3 contains 14 residues. The DNA of the CDR3 is TGCGCCAGCAGCAATGGGACTCTCTACAATGAGCAGTTCTTC. This translates into CASSNGTLYNEQFF.

The rearrangement uses TRBV4-1 and TRBJ1-6; 7 nucleotides line up with TRBD1. The germline gives CDR1 MGHRA, CDR2 YSYEKL. CDR3 size: 13 residues. With V trimmed by 5 bases and J by 8 bases, 3 bases remained unmatched. The CDR3 bases are TGCGCCAGCAGCGCAGACAGGGATTCACCCCTCCACTTT. Translated: CASSADRDSPLHF.

This chain joins TRBV7-2 and TRBJ1-1; D is possibly TRBD1 (5 bases). Germline CDR1 is SGHTA and CDR2 is FQGNSA. The V end lost 6 bases, the J end lost 2 bases, and 10 bases lay between the germline ends. The CDR3 extends over 13 amino acids. CDR3 coding DNA: TGTGCCAGCAGGGGGCCGGGCAACACTGAAGCTTTCTTT. Translated: CASRGPGNTEAFF.

In the case of this clone: One end of the junction fails to match germline, which may point to a read error. J is TRBJ2-1 and V is TRBV5-4; no firm D call. This CDR3 spans 15 amino acids. Per the germline V gene, CDR1 is SGHNT and CDR2 is YYREEE (reference sequence). The CDR3 bases are TGTGCCAGCAGCCAGGAAGGACGGATATACAAGGAGCAGTTCTTC. It specifies CASSQEGRIYKEQFF.

The chain couples TRBV10-3 to TRBJ2-1; 7 bases align to TRBD2. The CDR3 totals 14 residues. Trimming removed 6 bases from V and 4 bases from J; junction bases left unmatched: 6. Germline V gene sequence: CDR1 ENHRY, CDR2 SYGVKD. The CDR3 sequence is CAIRAGARYNEQFF. The DNA for the CDR3 is TGTGCCATCAGGGCGGGAGCAAGGTACAATGAGCAGTTCTTC.

Points on this clone: Lacking the conserved final phenylalanine or tryptophan, this CDR3 likely reflects a read error. The chain combines TRBV6-1 with TRBJ2-7, with 7 nucleotides matching TRBD1. CDR1 MNHNS and CDR2 SASEGT come from the germline V gene. The CDR3 spans 18 residues. The junction had 18 bases not matched to a gene; V was cut back by 4 bases and J by 3 bases. CDR3 region: CASSVFRGTARPIYEQYL. The CDR3 DNA follows: TGTGCCAGCAGTGTATTTAGGGGGACAGCGAGGCCAATCTACGAGCAGTACCTC.

The chain carries TRBV7-3 and TRBJ2-3; D possibly corresponds to TRBD2 (5 bases). Germline CDR1 reads SGHTA; CDR2 reads FQGTGA. This CDR3 spans 14 amino acids. Deletions cut 2 bases from V and 0 bases from J, with 6 bases between. The CDR3, as DNA: TGTGCCAGCAGCTTACGCGGGAGCACAGATACGCAGTATTTT. Residues: CASSLRGSTDTQYF.

J is TRBJ1-5 and V is TRBV28; weak D call: TRBD1 (6 bases). CDR3 size: 15 residues. Per germline, CDR1 MDHEN and CDR2 SYDVKM. Trimming cost V 8 bases and J 3 bases, with 17 bases left between them. DNA of the CDR3: TGTGCCAGCCGAATTGGGGGCACGCTCAATCAGCCCCAGCATTTT. This codes for CASRIGGTLNQPQHF.

The V gene is TRBV30, the J gene TRBJ1-5; D may be TRBD1 (6 bases). CDR3 length: 13 amino acids. Trimming took 2 bases from V and 3 from J, leaving 8 bases between them. The germline V gene encodes CDR1 GTSNPN and CDR2 SVGIG (reference sequence). The CDR3 spells CAWSRQDNQPQHF. CDR3 bases: TGTGCCTGGAGTCGACAGGACAATCAGCCCCAGCATTTT.